This T cell receptor (beta chain) derives from a study of T-cell memory formation after mild COVID-19. Overall study findings and caveats: Those CD4+ clones that contracted were mainly in CM and EM (CD8+ ones in EMRA). Balance between CD4 and CD8 was seen in clones contracting day 15 to 85, and a CD4+ lean was seen in later expanders. Pre-infection memory contained some responding clones, which suggested that cross-reactive memory had joined.

As to this clonotype: Its target is unknown.

In germline, CDR1 is DFQATT, CDR2 SNEGSKA (reference sequence). J gave up 0 bases and V 3 bases, and 12 bases lay outside the gene matches. This CDR3 region has 18 residues. 5'RACE with constant-segment primers built TCRalpha and TCRbeta cDNA libraries with UMIs. TCRdb independently ran MiXCR on the 5' RACE reads; one entry per CDR3 protein. The sample includes roughly 510,000 distinct CDR3 sequences, roughly 17% of them seen just once. The chain uses TRBV20-1 and TRBJ2-3; 10 bases match TRBD2. The source of this sequence is an adult woman who had mild COVID-19 (a few samples of this study predate the infection). Cell type and time point are not known. Material for sequencing was PBMCs or a T cell subset sorted from them (not recorded which). CDR3 protein: CSASDRTSGFLSTDTQYF. In DNA form, the CDR3 reads TGCAGTGCTAGTGACCGGACTAGCGGATTCTTAAGCACAGATACGCAGTATTTT.